This record looks at one T cell receptor beta chain sequence and its context. There is no known antigen for this receptor. Base-call qualities are not available, and no considerably larger clone is one nucleotide away. Patients with melanoma were used as donors. The data originate from a study of CD4+ T cells in melanoma (dated by TCRdb to between 2021 and 2024). For the study in its entirety: The study examined neoantigen-specific CD4+ T cells in human melanoma. The full study reports these points: Diverse differentiation states were reported to be shown by neoantigen-specific CD4+ T cells in melanoma. The report described a correlation between neoantigen-specific CD4+ T cells and the function of CD8+ T cells, macrophages and B cells.

Library prep was done by the immunoSEQ multiplex PCR assay. TCRdb re-hosts the immuneACCESS table, in-frame sequences only. Its copies lack some clones; in the studies checked, an unresolved V gene accounts for under half of them, and the cause for the rest is not known. The sample data list more than 90,000 clones, and about 90% of these were observed just once. 3.3% of the sample is taken by the ten largest. The germline V gene (reference sequence) sets CDR1 to GTSNPN and CDR2 to SVGIG. V is cut back by 4 bases and J by 4 bases, with 7 bases in the junction unmatched. The CDR3 goes from the cysteine to the phenylalanine over 14 residues. The sequence is cut down to CDR3 DNA, 42 bases in frame from base 1.

The sequencing sample was made of peripheral blood. The chain is assembled from TRBV30 and TRBJ2-3, with 8 junctional bases fitting TRBD2. This receptor was identified in a human donor with melanoma. The DNA reads as follows: TGTGCCTGGAACCCGGGACTAGGCGCAGATACGCAGTATTTT. Its protein product is CAWNPGLGADTQYF. With all but the CDR3 taken from the reference TRBV30 and TRBJ2-3 genes, the full variable domain is: SQTIHQWPATLVQPVGSPLSLECTVEGTSNPNLYWYRQAAGRGLQLLFYSVGIGQISSEVPQNLSASRPQDRQFILSSKKLLLSDSGFYLCAWNPGLGADTQYFGPGTRLTVL.